What follows are 16 T cell receptor beta chains derived from one specimen sequenced in a study of PD-1 blockade in classical Hodgkin lymphoma. Sequencing used immunoSEQ multiplex PCR; TCRdb keeps in-frame clones, though not all of them. The sample holds tens of thousands of clones, 70% to 90% seen once. Each patient relapsed following autologous stem cell transplantation, and prior brentuximab vedotin exposure differed. The sample was peripheral blood mononuclear cells (PBMCs), taken before the second cycle of nivolumab. The receptors derive from a human donor with classical Hodgkin lymphoma.

This clone was counted only a few times. This specimen includes other DNA sequences encoding the same CDR3. This chain connects TRBV5-1 to TRBJ1-1; possibly TRBD1 for D (5 bases). The CDR3 length is 14 residues. Trimming cost V 4 bases and J 1 base, with 11 bases left between them. Germline V gives CDR1 SGHRS, CDR2 YFSETQ. CDR3 protein: CASSPGTGNTEAFF. The CDR3, as DNA: TGCGCCAGCAGCCCGGGGACGGGGAACACTGAAGCTTTCTTT.

The chain joins TRBV5-1 to TRBJ1-5; the D gene is possibly TRBD1 (5 bases). The CDR3 loop spans 13 amino acids. In germline, CDR1 is SGHRS, CDR2 YFSETQ. V lost 5 bases and J 6 bases, leaving 12 bases between the germline ends. CDR3 in amino acids: CASRWGLGQPQHF. The DNA for the CDR3 is TGCGCCAGCAGATGGGGGTTGGGTCAGCCCCAGCATTTT.

The gene calls are TRBV5-6 and TRBJ2-7, with D possibly being TRBD2 (6 bases). This CDR3 region has 16 residues. CDR1 is SGHDT and CDR2 is YYEEEE in the germline V gene. Trimming shortened V by 2 bases and J by 3 bases, and 18 bases separated the two germline ends. Written as DNA, the CDR3 is TGTGCCAGCAGCTTCGGGACTTCCCCCCCGGTCTACGAGCAGTACTTC. Amino acid sequence: CASSFGTSPPVYEQYF.

This sequence joins TRBV5-1 and TRBJ1-5, with D maybe TRBD1 (6 bases). V lost 3 bases and J lost 2, with 9 bases in between. The CDR3 length is 14 residues. CDR1 is SGHRS, CDR2 YFSETQ, per germline. CDR3 protein: CASSSDSGNQPQHF. Written as DNA, the CDR3 is TGCGCCAGCAGCTCGGACAGTGGCAATCAGCCCCAGCATTTT.

The rearrangement uses TRBV13 and TRBJ1-1; D is uncertain. There are 13 residues in the CDR3. Trimming removed 0 bases at V and 5 bases at J, with 7 bases between. Germline V gives CDR1 PRHDT, CDR2 FYEKMQ (reference sequence). The DNA of the CDR3 is TGTGCCAGCAGCTTAGGTCGGGGTACTGAAGCTTTCTTT. Protein sequence: CASSLGRGTEAFF.

The J gene is TRBJ1-5, the V gene TRBV27; D is unclear. CDR3 length: 16 residues. Germline V gives CDR1 MNHEY, CDR2 SMNVEV (reference sequence). Trimming stripped 2 bases from V and 0 bases from J, with 11 bases between. The CDR3 DNA reads TGTGCCAGCAGTTTAGTGGCAGGACCTAGCAATCAGCCCCAGCATTTT. Residues: CASSLVAGPSNQPQHF.

The rearrangement uses TRBV9 and TRBJ1-6; weak D call: TRBD1 (5 bases). The germline gives CDR1 SGDLS, CDR2 YYNGEE. The V end was cut by 2 bases, the J end by 6 bases, with 15 bases between. The CDR3 contains 16 residues. The CDR3 here is CASSVGTDSSNSPLHF. In nucleotides, the CDR3 is TGTGCCAGCAGCGTCGGGACGGATTCTTCTAATTCACCCCTCCACTTT.

The gene calls are TRBV19 and TRBJ1-2; D gene unclear. Germline V gives CDR1 LNHDA, CDR2 SQIVND (reference sequence). Between the trimmed V and J ends, which lost 5 bases and 3 bases, there was a span of 10 bases. The CDR3 is 13 residues long. In nucleotides, the CDR3 is TGTGCCAGTAGTGCCAACGGATACTATGGCTACACCTTC. It specifies CASSANGYYGYTF. Using reference TRBV19 and TRBJ1-2 for the parts outside the CDR3, the full variable domain is DGGITQSPKYLFRKEGQNVTLSCEQNLNHDAMYWYRQDPGQGLRLIYYSQIVNDFQKGDIAEGYSVSREKKESFPLTVTSAQKNPTAFYLCASSANGYYGYTFGSGTRLTVV.

The V and J genes are TRBV19 and TRBJ2-5; no definite D call. This CDR3 spans 16 amino acids. Germline CDR1 reads LNHDA; CDR2 reads SQIVND (reference sequence). Trimming took 3 bases from V and 3 from J, leaving 17 bases between them. The DNA for the CDR3 is TGTGCCAGTAGTATCGGGCGGTCGGATAGGAAAGAGACCCAGTACTTC. Translated: CASSIGRSDRKETQYF.

This clone was detected once. The chain carries TRBV5-1 and TRBJ1-1, with D maybe TRBD1 (6 bases). V was cut by 4 bases and J by 1 base, with 14 bases left in between. The CDR3 is 15 residues long. Germline V lookup: CDR1 SGHRS, CDR2 YFSETQ. The CDR3 reads CASSARGGGNTEAFF. The CDR3 nucleotides read TGCGCCAGCAGCGCCCGGGGGGGCGGGAACACTGAAGCTTTCTTT.

This clone has a single count. The genes are TRBV6-6 and TRBJ1-2; D possibly corresponds to TRBD1 (5 bases). Trimming stripped 4 bases from V and 3 bases from J, with 12 bases between. CDR1 MNHNY and CDR2 SVGAGI come from the germline V gene (reference sequence). The CDR3 has 14 amino acids. CDR3 coding DNA: TGTGCCAGCAGTTCCCCCGACAGTCACTATGGCTACACCTTC. This gives the protein CASSSPDSHYGYTF.

This clone appeared once. This chain connects TRBV30 to TRBJ1-6; no clear D. The CDR3 loop spans 14 amino acids. Germline assignment: CDR1 GTSNPN and CDR2 SVGIG (reference sequence). Between the trimmed V and J ends, which lost 4 bases and 6 bases, there was a span of 13 bases. DNA for the CDR3: TGTGCCTGGACCAGCGGGCTGCTTAATTCACCCCTCCACTTT. The encoded protein is CAWTSGLLNSPLHF.

The chain uses TRBV6-5 and TRBJ1-4, with D uncertain. V was shortened by 6 bases and J by 8 bases, with 19 bases between the two germline ends. Germline V lookup: CDR1 MNHEY, CDR2 SVGAGI. The CDR3 extends over 15 amino acids. The CDR3 DNA reads as TGTGCCAGCAGACCCCACGGGCCGTTGGGCGAAAAACTGTTTTTT. Amino acids: CASRPHGPLGEKLFF.

In its sample, this clone was seen once. The rearrangement uses TRBV5-1 and TRBJ2-1, with 7 nucleotides matching TRBD2. The germline gives CDR1 SGHRS, CDR2 YFSETQ. The CDR3 spans 16 residues. Losses at the gene ends were 5 bases for V and 3 bases for J; bases not matched to a gene: 11. CDR3 amino acids: CASRQIGGGVYNEQFF. The CDR3 coding sequence is TGCGCCAGCAGACAAATAGGTGGGGGGGTCTACAATGAGCAGTTCTTC.

This chain's CDR3 is CASSLGLVRETQYF. CDR3 nucleotides: TGTGCCAGCAGCTTAGGCCTGGTTCGAGAGACCCAGTACTTC. This chain links TRBV7-9 with TRBJ2-5; D gene ambiguous. Germline-derived CDR1 and CDR2 are SEHNR and FQNEAQ (reference sequence). Trimming stripped 1 base from V and 4 bases from J, with 10 bases between. The length of the CDR3 is 14 residues.

The V gene is TRBV6-1, the J gene TRBJ1-2, with a weak D call TRBD1 (5 bases). V gave up 4 bases and J gave up 4 bases, with 10 bases separating them. The CDR3 length is 13 residues. The V gene's germline CDR1 is MNHNS and CDR2 SASEGT. CDR3 coding DNA: TGTGCCAGCAGTGGCGGGGCTACCTATGGCTACACCTTC. Its protein is CASSGGATYGYTF.